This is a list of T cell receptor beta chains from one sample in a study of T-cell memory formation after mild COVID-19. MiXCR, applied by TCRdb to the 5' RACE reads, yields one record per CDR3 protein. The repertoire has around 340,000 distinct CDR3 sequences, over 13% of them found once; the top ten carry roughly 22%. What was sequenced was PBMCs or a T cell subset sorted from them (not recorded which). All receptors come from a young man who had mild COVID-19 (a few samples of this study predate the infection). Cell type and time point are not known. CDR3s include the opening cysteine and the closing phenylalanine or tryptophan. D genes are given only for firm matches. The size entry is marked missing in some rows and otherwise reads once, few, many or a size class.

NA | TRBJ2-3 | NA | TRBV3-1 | CASMQRGVTDTQYF | TGTGCCAGCATGCAACGCGGAGTCACAGATACGCAGTATTTT
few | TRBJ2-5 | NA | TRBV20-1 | CSAVTNQETQYF | TGCAGTGCCGTGACTAACCAAGAGACCCAGTACTTC
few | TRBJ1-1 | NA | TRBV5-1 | CASSLHTNVLNTEAFF | TGCGCCAGCAGCTTACATACGAACGTCCTGAACACTGAAGCTTTCTTT
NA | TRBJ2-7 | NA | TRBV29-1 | CSVEVVGGGGNEQYF | TGCAGCGTTGAAGTGGTAGGTGGTGGGGGTAACGAGCAGTACTTC
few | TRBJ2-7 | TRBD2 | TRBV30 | CASQRGGESYEQYF | TGTGCCTCACAAAGGGGAGGGGAATCCTACGAGCAGTACTTC
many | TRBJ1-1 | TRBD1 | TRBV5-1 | CASSANPGQKNTEAFF | TGCGCCAGCAGCGCTAATCCGGGACAGAAGAACACTGAAGCTTTCTTT
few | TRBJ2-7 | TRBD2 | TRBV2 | CASKVAGGPIYEQYF | TGTGCCAGCAAAGTAGCGGGGGGGCCAATCTACGAGCAGTACTTC
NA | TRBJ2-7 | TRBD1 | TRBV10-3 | CAISDRTGKGEQYF | TGTGCCATCAGTGATAGGACAGGGAAAGGCGAGCAGTACTTC
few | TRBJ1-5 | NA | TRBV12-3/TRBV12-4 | CASSLGHSNQPQHF | TGTGCCAGCAGTTTAGGACATAGCAATCAGCCCCAGCATTTT
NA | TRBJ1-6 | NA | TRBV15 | CATSRERGSPLHF | TGTGCCACCAGCAGAGAAAGGGGGTCACCCCTCCACTTT
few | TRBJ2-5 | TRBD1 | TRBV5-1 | CASSLTTGMVTQYF | TGCGCCAGCAGCTTGACGACAGGGATGGTGACCCAGTACTTC
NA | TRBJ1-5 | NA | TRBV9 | CASSLSVDQPQHF | TGTGCCAGCAGCCTAAGTGTTGATCAGCCCCAGCATTTT
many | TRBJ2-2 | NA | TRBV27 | CASSLNGHGELFF | TGTGCCAGCAGTTTAAATGGGCACGGGGAGCTGTTTTTT
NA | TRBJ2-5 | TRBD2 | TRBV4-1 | CASSQGLAGAQETQYF | TGCGCCAGCAGCCAAGGACTAGCGGGGGCTCAAGAGACCCAGTACTTC
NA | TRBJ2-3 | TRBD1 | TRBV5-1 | CASSGGQGAPDTQYF | TGCGCCAGCAGCGGAGGACAGGGTGCGCCAGATACGCAGTATTTT
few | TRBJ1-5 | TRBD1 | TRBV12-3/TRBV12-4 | CASSYWTGTGSNQPQHF | TGTGCCAGCAGCTACTGGACAGGGACAGGAAGCAATCAGCCCCAGCATTTT
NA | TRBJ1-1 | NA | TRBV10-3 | CAISESGREGEAFF | TGTGCCATCAGTGAGTCAGGCAGGGAGGGTGAAGCTTTCTTT
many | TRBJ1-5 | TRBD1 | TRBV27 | CASSKGQGGSPQHF | TGTGCCAGCAGCAAGGGACAGGGTGGGTCGCCCCAGCATTTT
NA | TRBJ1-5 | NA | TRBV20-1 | CSAGAGVDQPQHF | TGCAGTGCGGGAGCAGGGGTGGATCAGCCCCAGCATTTT
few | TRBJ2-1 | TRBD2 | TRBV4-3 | CASSRLAGENEQFF | TGCGCCAGCAGCCGACTAGCCGGCGAGAATGAGCAGTTCTTC
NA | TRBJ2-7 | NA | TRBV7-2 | CASSRDIQLYEQYF | TGTGCCAGCAGCCGGGACATCCAGCTCTACGAGCAGTACTTC
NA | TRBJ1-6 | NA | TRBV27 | CASSLRTLTPLHF | TGTGCCAGCAGTCTCCGGACCCTAACACCCCTCCACTTT